Shown below are 21 T cell receptor beta chains from a single sample sequenced in a study of blood T cell repertoires in COVID-19. Produced via immunoSEQ multiplex PCR; TCRdb's table is partial and in-frame only. The profile shows under 500,000 clones, roughly nine tenths of them singletons. The specimen sequenced was PBMCs or T cells enriched from blood (not recorded which). The receptor source for this set is a young man who had recovered from COVID-19.

This chain joins TRBV30 and TRBJ1-5; maybe TRBD1 (6 bases). The CDR3 covers 14 residues. The germline V and J ends were trimmed by 3 bases and 5 bases, with 14 bases remaining between them. The germline V gene has CDR1 GTSNPN and CDR2 SVGIG (reference sequence). Written as DNA, the CDR3 is TGTGCCTGGAGCATCTCAGGGGATTATCAGCCCCAGCATTTT. Its protein product is CAWSISGDYQPQHF. Full variable domain (missing parts from reference TRBV30 and TRBJ1-5): SQTIHQWPATLVQPVGSPLSLECTVEGTSNPNLYWYRQAAGRGLQLLFYSVGIGQISSEVPQNLSASRPQDRQFILSSKKLLLSDSGFYLCAWSISGDYQPQHFGDGTRLSIL.

This clone was observed a single time. DNA of the CDR3: TGCGCCAGCAGCTTGGCCGGCGGGAGTGTGATTGGTGAGCAGTTCTTC. Translating it yields CASSLAGGSVIGEQFF. The chain carries TRBV5-1 and TRBJ2-1; 7 bases line up with TRBD2. This CDR3 comprises 16 residues. Trimming at V came to 0 bases and at J to 9 bases, leaving 12 bases not matched to a gene. Germline CDR1 is SGHRS and CDR2 is YFSETQ.

The V and J genes are TRBV28 and TRBJ1-6, with D possibly being TRBD1 (6 bases). CDR3 length equals 14 residues. V lost 6 bases and J lost 13, with 19 bases in between. Per the germline V gene, CDR1 is MDHEN and CDR2 is SYDVKM. The CDR3 loop reads CASRAGTPLPPLHF. The DNA for the CDR3 is TGTGCCAGCAGAGCCGGGACACCCCTACCGCCCCTCCACTTT. The complete variable domain, with remaining parts taken from reference TRBV28 and TRBJ1-6, reads DVKVTQSSRYLVKRTGEKVFLECVQDMDHENMFWYRQDPGLGLRLIYFSYDVKMKEKGDIPEGYSVSREKKERFSLILESASTNQTSMYLCASRAGTPLPPLHFGNGTRLTVT.

The V and J genes are TRBV9 and TRBJ2-2, with 10 bases identical to TRBD2. CDR3 length: 18 residues. CDR1 SGDLS and CDR2 YYNGEE come from the germline V gene. The V gene end was trimmed by 4 bases and the J gene end by 2 bases; junction bases not matched to a gene: 11. In DNA, the CDR3 is TGTGCCAGCAGCTCACGGACTAGCGGTTATACCAACACCGGGGAGCTGTTTTTT. This encodes CASSSRTSGYTNTGELFF.

The V call is TRBV6-4, the J call TRBJ1-6; D is perhaps TRBD1 (5 bases). CDR3 length equals 14 residues. V lost 3 bases and J 10 bases, leaving 13 bases between the germline ends. Germline V lookup: CDR1 MRHNA, CDR2 SNTAGT. The CDR3 loop reads CASSETRVGSPLHF. As DNA, the CDR3 is TGTGCCAGCAGTGAGACCAGGGTAGGGTCACCCCTCCACTTT.

This chain links TRBV10-2 with TRBJ1-2; the match to TRBD1 covers 8 bases. Germline assignment: CDR1 WSHSY and CDR2 SAAADI. The CDR3 totals 16 residues. After removal of 6 bases from V and 7 bases from J, the junction contained 16 bases not matched to a gene. The CDR3 sequence is CASRDLPQTGVPGYTF. CDR3 DNA sequence: TGCGCCAGCAGAGACTTACCCCAGACAGGGGTTCCTGGCTACACCTTC.

The V gene is TRBV27, the J gene TRBJ1-1; TRBD1 might be the D (5 bases). Germline V gene data show CDR1 as MNHEY and CDR2 as SMNVEV (reference sequence). This CDR3 contains 13 residues. V lost 11 bases, J lost 5 bases, and 18 bases lay in between. The CDR3 bases are TGTGCCTCCCACCAGGGCCTGGAGACTGAAGCTTTCTTT. Its protein product is CASHQGLETEAFF.

This chain joins TRBV19 and TRBJ1-1; D ambiguous. Germline CDR1 is LNHDA and CDR2 is SQIVND (reference sequence). V was cut by 3 bases and J by 0 bases, with 11 bases left in between. The CDR3 is made up of 15 amino acids. The CDR3 is CASSIGRMVNTEAFF. DNA of the CDR3: TGTGCCAGTAGTATCGGCAGGATGGTGAACACTGAAGCTTTCTTT.

V gene TRBV24-1 combines with J gene TRBJ2-3, with no clear D. Germline CDR1 KGHDR, CDR2 SFDVKD. The CDR3 contains 13 residues. V lost 8 bases, J lost 2 bases, and 10 bases lay in between. CDR3 region: CATIGQNTDTQYF. The DNA for the CDR3 is TGTGCCACCATTGGGCAAAACACAGATACGCAGTATTTT.

This chain joins TRBV29-1 and TRBJ2-1; D gene unclear. Germline assignment: CDR1 SQVTM and CDR2 ANQGSEA. V gave up 2 bases and J gave up 5 bases, with 10 bases separating them. This CDR3 region has 13 residues. CDR3 nucleotides: TGCAGCGTTGAATTTAGCTTAAACAATGAGCAGTTCTTC. Translating gives CSVEFSLNNEQFF.

The chain links TRBV5-5 to TRBJ2-5; 7 nucleotides align to TRBD1. This CDR3 has 13 residues. Germline-derived CDR1 and CDR2 are SGHKS and YYEKEE (reference sequence). J was trimmed by 5 bases and V by 4 bases; bases with no gene match: 5. The CDR3 region has the DNA TGTGCCAGCAGCCCGGGACAGTGGGAGACCCAGTACTTC. It translates to CASSPGQWETQYF.

The chain recombines TRBV2 with TRBJ1-4; TRBD1 agrees at 10 bases. In germline, CDR1 is SNHLY, CDR2 FYNNEI. V lost 6 bases, J lost 4 bases, and 2 bases stayed unmatched. The length of the CDR3 is 14 residues. In nucleotides, the CDR3 is TGTGCCAGCAGCGGGACAGGGGATAATGAAAAACTGTTTTTT. Encoded protein: CASSGTGDNEKLFF.

V and J are TRBV21-1 and TRBJ2-2; the table's D call of TRBD2 was not tested on the DNA. TRBV21-1 is marked as a pseudogene. The CDR3 consists of 14 residues. CDR3 coding DNA: TGTGCCAGCGTTCCCCGACTAGCAGTCGGGGAGCTGTTTTTT. Its protein is CASVPRLAVGELFF.

The chain recombines TRBV24-1 with TRBJ1-2, with 7 nucleotides matching TRBD1. V shed 2 bases and J 12 bases; nucleotides not matched to a gene: 8. CDR3 length equals 13 residues. Germline CDR1 and CDR2: KGHDR and SFDVKD. Here the CDR3 reads CATSDWPTGADTF. CDR3 bases: TGTGCCACCAGTGATTGGCCCACAGGGGCGGACACCTTC.

CDR3 in amino acids: CASSPGQNPEQYF. The CDR3 region has the DNA TGTGCCAGCAGCCCGGGACAGAACCCCGAGCAGTACTTC. This rearrangement joins TRBV7-9 to TRBJ2-7; TRBD1 matches at 7 bases. The CDR3 totals 13 residues. In germline, CDR1 is SEHNR, CDR2 FQNEAQ (reference sequence). The trim removed 5 bases at V and 6 bases at J, leaving 7 bases unmatched.

This chain joins TRBV7-9 and TRBJ1-5; no firm D call. The CDR3 covers 15 residues. Per germline, CDR1 SEHNR and CDR2 FQNEAQ (reference sequence). Trimming took off 1 base at V and 0 bases at J, with 7 bases between the two ends. CDR3 sequence reads: CASSLGPISNQPQHF. The CDR3 nucleotides are TGTGCCAGCAGCTTAGGGCCCATTAGCAATCAGCCCCAGCATTTT.

This clone was seen more than once but under ten times. The rearrangement links TRBV18 to TRBJ1-1, with a possible D match to TRBD1 (5 bases). V dropped 1 base and J dropped 3 bases, with 12 bases sitting between them. CDR3 size: 15 residues. Germline V gene sequence: CDR1 KGHSH, CDR2 LQKENI. The CDR3 here is CASSPLSLRDTEAFF. CDR3 DNA: TGTGCCAGCTCACCACTCTCTCTCAGGGACACTGAAGCTTTCTTT.

The chain employs TRBV30 and TRBJ1-5; D not resolved. V lost 0 bases to trimming and J lost 5 bases, with 14 bases between them. The CDR3 loop spans 15 amino acids. CDR1 and CDR2 from the germline V gene are GTSNPN and SVGIG (reference sequence). The CDR3 nucleotides read TGTGCCTGGAGTGTGGGGAGTCGGCGTTATCAGCCCCAGCATTTT. Translation: CAWSVGSRRYQPQHF. The entire variable domain, with the rest obtained from reference TRBV30 and TRBJ1-5, is as follows: SQTIHQWPATLVQPVGSPLSLECTVEGTSNPNLYWYRQAAGRGLQLLFYSVGIGQISSEVPQNLSASRPQDRQFILSSKKLLLSDSGFYLCAWSVGSRRYQPQHFGDGTRLSIL.

The chain combines TRBV21-1 with TRBJ2-1; the table's D call TRBD1 went unverified against the DNA. TRBV21-1 is labeled a pseudogene. This CDR3 has 17 residues. The CDR3 is CASSGQGLLDGYNEQFF. The CDR3 DNA follows: TGTGCCAGCAGCGGACAGGGGTTGTTAGATGGATACAATGAGCAGTTCTTC.

This clone appeared once. The rearrangement joins TRBV15 to TRBJ1-1; 10 positions match TRBD1. The CDR3 is 15 amino acids. V shed 0 bases, J shed 7 bases, and the junction held 5 bases outside the gene matches. Germline-derived CDR1 and CDR2 are LNHNV and YYDKDF (reference sequence). The CDR3 region has the DNA TGTGCCACCAGCAGAGACAAGGGACAGGGGAATGAAGCTTTCTTT. Translating it yields CATSRDKGQGNEAFF.

V is TRBV3-1 (or the pseudogene TRBV3-2) and J is TRBJ2-1, with unresolved D. Trimming took 1 base from V and 4 from J, leaving 14 bases between them. The CDR3 sequence is 16 residues long. Germline CDR1 and CDR2: LGHDT and YNNKEL (reference sequence). This chain's CDR3 is CASSQVKRMLYNEQFF. The CDR3 nucleotides read TGTGCCAGCAGCCAAGTAAAGCGCATGTTATACAATGAGCAGTTCTTC.